This T cell receptor (beta chain) was captured by sequencing in a study of T cells after yellow fever vaccination. General observations from the study: Any FACS-sorted repertoire could hold abundant clonotypes that contaminate it from the bulk population. Just a small share of clonotypes turned up in the CD4 compartment as well as the CD8 compartment. Most clones from primary vaccination resurfaced after the booster (under 97% CD4, 88% CD8).

Trimming stripped 4 bases from V and 12 bases from J, with 15 bases between. The CDR3 is made up of 11 amino acids. Germline V gene sequence: CDR1 DFQATT, CDR2 SNEGSKA (reference sequence). This clonotype has at least ten counts. Its antigen is not known. A process of 5'RACE template switching, which added a universal primer site and UMIs, was used to make TCR cDNA. TCRdb recomputed calls from the 5' RACE reads with MiXCR, one row per CDR3 protein. The profile shows about 550,000 distinct CDR3 sequences, 15% to 20% of them singletons. The clonotype comes from a man aged 25-45 years who received the YFV17D yellow fever vaccine. This specimen consisted of PBMCs, obtained 15 days after the yellow fever booster vaccination. The rearrangement links TRBV20-1 to TRBJ2-5, with D unclear. DNA of the CDR3: TGCAGTGCTATATGGTTGAAACGGGAGTACTTC. It is translated as CSAIWLKREYF.